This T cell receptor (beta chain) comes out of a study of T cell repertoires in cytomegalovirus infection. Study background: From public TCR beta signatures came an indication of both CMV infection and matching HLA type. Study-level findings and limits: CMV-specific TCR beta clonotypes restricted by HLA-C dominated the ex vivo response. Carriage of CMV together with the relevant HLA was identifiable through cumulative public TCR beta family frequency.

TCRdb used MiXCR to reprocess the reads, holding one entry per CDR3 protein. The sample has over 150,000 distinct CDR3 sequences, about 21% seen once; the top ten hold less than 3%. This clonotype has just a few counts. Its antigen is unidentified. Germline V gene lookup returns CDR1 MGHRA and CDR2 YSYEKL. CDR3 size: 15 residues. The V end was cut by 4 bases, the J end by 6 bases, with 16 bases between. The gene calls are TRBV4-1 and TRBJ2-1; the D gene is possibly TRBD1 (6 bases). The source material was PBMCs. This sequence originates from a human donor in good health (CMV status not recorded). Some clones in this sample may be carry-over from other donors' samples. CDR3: CASSPSGHYPNEQFF. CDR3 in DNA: TGCGCCAGCAGCCCCTCGGGACACTATCCCAATGAGCAGTTCTTC.